These T cell receptor beta chains were read from a single sample in a study of blood T cell repertoires in COVID-19. TCRdb's table, derived via immunoSEQ multiplex PCR, lists solely in-frame clones and lacks some. Altogether 120,000 or so clones are present, around nine tenths being singletons, with the ten largest covering approximately 1.2%. The sample was peripheral blood. These receptor sequences come from a woman of 80 years or more with acute or convalescent COVID-19. CDR3s include the opening cysteine and the closing phenylalanine or tryptophan. Fields, in order: V gene, J gene, clone size, D gene, CDR3 DNA, CDR3 protein. D genes are given only for firm matches. Clone size is not always given. Where it is, it says once, few, many or a class for expanded clones.

v_gene: TRBV13; j_gene: TRBJ2-7; abundance: -; d_gene: TRBD2; CDR3nt: TGTGCCAGCAGCTCACGGACTAGCGGGAGTACGGTGTACGAGCAGTACTTC; CDR3aa: CASSSRTSGSTVYEQYF
v_gene: TRBV18; j_gene: TRBJ2-7; abundance: once; d_gene: TRBD2; CDR3nt: TGTGCCAGCTCAGGCCCTAGCGGGGGGGCCCGCGAGCAGTACTTC; CDR3aa: CASSGPSGGAREQYF
v_gene: TRBV7-3; j_gene: TRBJ2-2; abundance: -; d_gene: TRBD1; CDR3nt: TGTGCCAGCAGTCCGGACAGGGGTGACACCGGGGAGCTGTTTTTT; CDR3aa: CASSPDRGDTGELFF
v_gene: TRBV5-1; j_gene: TRBJ2-1; abundance: -; d_gene: -; CDR3nt: TGCGCCAGCAGCTTGGACAGCTCCTACAATGAGCAGTTCTTC; CDR3aa: CASSLDSSYNEQFF
v_gene: TRBV3-1/TRBV3-2; j_gene: TRBJ1-1; abundance: -; d_gene: TRBD1; CDR3nt: TGTGCCAGCAGCTACCGACAGGGGGCCACTGAAGCTTTCTTT; CDR3aa: CASSYRQGATEAFF
v_gene: TRBV10-2; j_gene: TRBJ1-5; abundance: -; d_gene: -; CDR3nt: TGCGCCAGCAGTGAGTGGGGAGGGAGCAATCAGCCCCAGCATTTT; CDR3aa: CASSEWGGSNQPQHF
v_gene: TRBV24-1; j_gene: TRBJ1-2; abundance: -; d_gene: -; CDR3nt: TGTGCCACCAGTGATGCCGTGGAGTATGGCTACACCTTC; CDR3aa: CATSDAVEYGYTF
v_gene: TRBV29-1; j_gene: TRBJ2-2; abundance: -; d_gene: TRBD1; CDR3nt: TGCAGCGTTAAGAGGGACAGGAACACCGGGGAGCTGTTTTTT; CDR3aa: CSVKRDRNTGELFF
v_gene: TRBV6-2/TRBV6-3; j_gene: TRBJ1-5; abundance: -; d_gene: TRBD1; CDR3nt: TGTGCCAGCAGTCCCGGGACAGTGAGCAATCAGCCCCAGCATTTT; CDR3aa: CASSPGTVSNQPQHF
v_gene: TRBV12-3/TRBV12-4; j_gene: TRBJ2-7; abundance: -; d_gene: -; CDR3nt: TGTGCCAGCAGTCGGACATCGCTCTACGAGCAGTACTTC; CDR3aa: CASSRTSLYEQYF
v_gene: TRBV27; j_gene: TRBJ1-1; abundance: -; d_gene: TRBD1; CDR3nt: TGTGCCAGCAGTACCGGGACAGGGGGTTCTGAAGCTTTCTTT; CDR3aa: CASSTGTGGSEAFF
v_gene: TRBV21-1; j_gene: TRBJ2-7; abundance: -; d_gene: -; CDR3nt: TGTGCCAGCAGCAAACACTCATCTAAGTACAGGGAAAGCTACGAGCAGTACTTC; CDR3aa: CASSKHSSKYRESYEQYF
v_gene: TRBV29-1; j_gene: TRBJ1-1; abundance: -; d_gene: TRBD1; CDR3nt: TGCAGCGTTGTCCCCAGGGGGCAGAACACTGAAGCTTTCTTT; CDR3aa: CSVVPRGQNTEAFF
v_gene: TRBV10-3; j_gene: TRBJ2-7; abundance: -; d_gene: TRBD1; CDR3nt: TGTGCCATCAAAGGGGACAGGGGAGGCTACGAGCAGTACTTC; CDR3aa: CAIKGDRGGYEQYF
v_gene: TRBV10-3; j_gene: TRBJ2-5; abundance: -; d_gene: TRBD1; CDR3nt: TGTGCCATCAGCGAATTGGACAGGGGCCAAGAGACCCAGTACTTC; CDR3aa: CAISELDRGQETQYF
v_gene: TRBV2; j_gene: TRBJ2-1; abundance: -; d_gene: TRBD1; CDR3nt: TGTGCCAGCAGTTTAGGGGGCCTGGGTGTGGGCTACAATGAGCAGTTCTTC; CDR3aa: CASSLGGLGVGYNEQFF
v_gene: TRBV3-1/TRBV3-2; j_gene: TRBJ1-4; abundance: once; d_gene: TRBD1; CDR3nt: TGTGCCAGCAGCCGGGGGACAGGGGAGGAAAAACTGTTTTTT; CDR3aa: CASSRGTGEEKLFF
v_gene: TRBV5-1; j_gene: TRBJ1-1; abundance: -; d_gene: -; CDR3nt: TGCGCCAGCAGCTTGGCCACAGGGTACACTGAAGCTTTCTTT; CDR3aa: CASSLATGYTEAFF
v_gene: TRBV5-1; j_gene: TRBJ2-7; abundance: few; d_gene: TRBD2; CDR3nt: TGCGCCAGCAGCTTTGCGGGAGTTTACGAGCAGTACTTC; CDR3aa: CASSFAGVYEQYF
v_gene: TRBV5-1; j_gene: TRBJ1-6; abundance: -; d_gene: TRBD1; CDR3nt: TGCGCCAGCAGACTGGACAGGGACTCTTCACCCCTCCACTTT; CDR3aa: CASRLDRDSSPLHF
v_gene: TRBV28; j_gene: TRBJ2-7; abundance: -; d_gene: -; CDR3nt: TGTGCCAGCAGTACACCGCGGGTTGGGTACTACGAGCAGTACTTC; CDR3aa: CASSTPRVGYYEQYF
v_gene: TRBV15; j_gene: TRBJ2-7; abundance: -; d_gene: TRBD1; CDR3nt: TGTGCCACCAGCAGAGACAGGGGGCTCGAGCAGTACTTC; CDR3aa: CATSRDRGLEQYF
v_gene: TRBV18; j_gene: TRBJ2-2; abundance: -; d_gene: -; CDR3nt: TGTGCCAGCTCACGCGACACGAACACCGGGGAGCTGTTTTTT; CDR3aa: CASSRDTNTGELFF
v_gene: TRBV19; j_gene: TRBJ2-1; abundance: -; d_gene: -; CDR3nt: TGTGCCAGTAGTGTCCAGGTGAAAAACAATGAGCAGTTCTTC; CDR3aa: CASSVQVKNNEQFF
v_gene: TRBV9; j_gene: TRBJ2-7; abundance: -; d_gene: -; CDR3nt: TGTGCCAGCAGCGTAGATCTACAGGGCGAGCAGTACTTC; CDR3aa: CASSVDLQGEQYF
v_gene: TRBV3-1/TRBV3-2; j_gene: TRBJ2-1; abundance: -; d_gene: TRBD2; CDR3nt: TGTGCCAGCAGCCAAGAAGGGATCACTAGCGGCAATGAGCAGTTCTTC; CDR3aa: CASSQEGITSGNEQFF
v_gene: TRBV4-3; j_gene: TRBJ2-1; abundance: -; d_gene: TRBD2; CDR3nt: TGCGCCAGCAGCCGACTAGCGGGGTACGGTGAGCAGTTCTTC; CDR3aa: CASSRLAGYGEQFF
v_gene: TRBV5-1; j_gene: TRBJ2-2; abundance: -; d_gene: TRBD2; CDR3nt: TGCGCCAGCAGCGTTGGACTAGCGGGATTCACCGGGGAGCTGTTTTTT; CDR3aa: CASSVGLAGFTGELFF
v_gene: TRBV28; j_gene: TRBJ1-5; abundance: -; d_gene: -; CDR3nt: TGTGCCAGCAGTTTACCCCCGGTCCCACCTCAGCCCCAGCATTTT; CDR3aa: CASSLPPVPPQPQHF
v_gene: TRBV7-2; j_gene: TRBJ2-2; abundance: -; d_gene: -; CDR3nt: TGTGCCAGCACCTTCCGGAACACCGGGGAGCTGTTTTTT; CDR3aa: CASTFRNTGELFF
v_gene: TRBV15; j_gene: TRBJ2-2; abundance: -; d_gene: -; CDR3nt: TGTGCCACCAGCAGAACAGGGCGGGACACCGGGGAGCTGTTTTTT; CDR3aa: CATSRTGRDTGELFF
v_gene: TRBV7-2; j_gene: TRBJ1-1; abundance: -; d_gene: TRBD1; CDR3nt: TGTGCCAGCAGTCCGTACAGGGGGCTAATCACTGAAGCTTTCTTT; CDR3aa: CASSPYRGLITEAFF
v_gene: TRBV5-1; j_gene: TRBJ1-1; abundance: few; d_gene: -; CDR3nt: TGCGCCAGCAGCATAAGCCCCGGACTAGCCAACACTGAAGCTTTCTTT; CDR3aa: CASSISPGLANTEAFF
v_gene: TRBV7-8; j_gene: TRBJ2-5; abundance: -; d_gene: TRBD2; CDR3nt: TGTGCCAGCACCATGAGGAGTAGCGGGAGTTTGGAGACCCAGTACTTC; CDR3aa: CASTMRSSGSLETQYF
v_gene: TRBV18; j_gene: TRBJ1-3; abundance: once; d_gene: -; CDR3nt: TGTGCCAGCTCACCAGCCCAGGGAAACTCTGGAAACACCATATATTTT; CDR3aa: CASSPAQGNSGNTIYF
v_gene: TRBV5-6; j_gene: TRBJ2-7; abundance: -; d_gene: -; CDR3nt: TGTGCCAGCAGCATCAGGGGTTCCTACGAGCAGTACTTC; CDR3aa: CASSIRGSYEQYF
v_gene: TRBV28; j_gene: TRBJ1-1; abundance: -; d_gene: -; CDR3nt: TGTGCCAGCAGTCTAACAGGGAGGGTGAGCACTGAAGCTTTCTTT; CDR3aa: CASSLTGRVSTEAFF
v_gene: TRBV20-1; j_gene: TRBJ2-3; abundance: -; d_gene: -; CDR3nt: TGCAGTGCAAACCTTCAGGGGACGCAGTATTTT; CDR3aa: CSANLQGTQYF